The 14 T cell receptor beta chains presented below share a single source sample, sequenced in a study of blood T cell repertoires in COVID-19. Clones were read by immunoSEQ multiplex PCR, and TCRdb kept only the in-frame ones, dropping some. The sample has more than 150,000 clones; roughly 80% are singletons. Sequencing was carried out using peripheral blood. The receptor source for this set is a woman of 80 years or more with acute or convalescent COVID-19.

This clone was recorded a few times. The chain links TRBV6-5 to TRBJ1-1; D not resolved. Trimming cost V 7 bases and J 4 bases, with 13 bases left between them. Germline loops: CDR1 MNHEY, CDR2 SVGAGI. This CDR3 is 13 amino acids long. The CDR3 reads CASTRAGSTEAFF. The CDR3 DNA follows: TGTGCCAGCACCCGAGCGGGGAGCACTGAAGCTTTCTTT.

V and J are TRBV7-2 and TRBJ2-2; 8 nucleotides line up with TRBD1. The CDR3 runs to 16 residues. CDR1 SGHTA and CDR2 FQGNSA come from the germline V gene. V lost 2 bases to trimming and J lost 7 bases; unmatched junction nucleotides: 9. CDR3 residues: CASSLLGRGQGGELFF. The CDR3 DNA reads TGTGCCAGCAGCTTACTAGGCAGGGGGCAGGGCGGGGAGCTGTTTTTT.

The chain links TRBV5-4 to TRBJ2-7, with 8 nucleotides matching TRBD1. The V gene end was trimmed by 0 bases and the J gene end by 2 bases; junction bases not matched to a gene: 1. Germline V gene sequence: CDR1 SGHNT, CDR2 YYREEE (reference sequence). This CDR3 has 14 amino acids. In DNA, the CDR3 is TGTGCCAGCAGCTTGGAGACAGGGGCCTACGAGCAGTACTTC. Encoded protein: CASSLETGAYEQYF.

The table lists this clone with a count of one. The gene calls are TRBV5-1 and TRBJ1-4; 8 positions match TRBD1. Germline V gene sequence: CDR1 SGHRS, CDR2 YFSETQ. J was trimmed by 4 bases and V by 0 bases; bases with no gene match: 14. The CDR3 has 19 residues. CDR3 protein: CASSLGTGTLVRNNEKLFF. CDR3 bases: TGCGCCAGCAGCTTGGGGACAGGGACCTTGGTCCGGAATAATGAAAAACTGTTTTTT.

This clone was detected once. The CDR3: CASSDQGPNTEAFF. DNA of the CDR3: TGTGCCAGCAGTGATCAGGGCCCCAACACTGAAGCTTTCTTT. The chain is built from TRBV2 and TRBJ1-1, with D possibly matching TRBD1 (5 bases). In germline, CDR1 is SNHLY, CDR2 FYNNEI. Trimming took off 3 bases at V and 2 bases at J, with 10 bases between the two ends. The CDR3 is 14 amino acids.

The genes are TRBV28 and TRBJ1-2; D gene unclear. Germline CDR1 MDHEN, CDR2 SYDVKM. The CDR3 length is 11 residues. V was clipped by 6 bases and J by 8 bases, with 10 bases between them. The CDR3 spells CASRGRQGYTF. In DNA, the CDR3 is TGTGCCAGCAGGGGGAGGCAGGGCTACACCTTC.

The chain carries TRBV6-6 and TRBJ1-4; 8 bases match TRBD1. V shed 3 bases and J 5 bases; nucleotides not matched to a gene: 5. The CDR3 runs to 15 residues. Germline-derived CDR1 and CDR2 are MNHNY and SVGAGI (reference sequence). The CDR3 DNA is TGTGCCAGCAGTTATAGTCGGACAGGGAATGAAAAACTGTTTTTT. Amino acid sequence: CASSYSRTGNEKLFF.

This chain joins TRBV5-4 and TRBJ2-3, with TRBD2 identical over 10 bases. The CDR3 sequence is 16 residues long. V shed 4 bases and J 3 bases; nucleotides not matched to a gene: 8. Germline V gene data show CDR1 as SGHNT and CDR2 as YYREEE (reference sequence). Written as DNA, the CDR3 is TGTGCCAGCAGCGGGAAAGCGGGAGGGTTTACAGATACGCAGTATTTT. Its translation is CASSGKAGGFTDTQYF.

Details on this clone: The sample has other DNA sequences that encode this CDR3 too. This chain links TRBV5-1 with TRBJ2-7, with D unclear. The germline CDR1 and CDR2 sequences are SGHRS and YFSETQ. The CDR3 covers 13 residues. V shed 0 bases and J shed 4 bases, with 8 bases lying between them. CDR3 loop: CASSLVAEYEQYF. The CDR3 nucleotides read TGCGCCAGCAGCTTGGTGGCCGAATACGAGCAGTACTTC. The full variable domain, in which reference TRBV5-1 and TRBJ2-7 provide the parts outside the CDR3, is KAGVTQTPRYLIKTRGQQVTLSCSPISGHRSVSWYQQTPGQGLQFLFEYFSETQRNKGNFPGRFSGRQFSNSRSEMNVSTLELGDSALYLCASSLVAEYEQYFGPGTRLTVT.

The rearrangement uses TRBV3-1 (or the pseudogene TRBV3-2) and TRBJ2-3; TRBD2 is a possible D gene (6 bases). With 4 bases removed from V and 3 bases from J, the gap between germline ends came to 8 bases. Germline V lookup: CDR1 LGHDT, CDR2 YNNKEL (reference sequence). The CDR3 is made up of 13 amino acids. The chain's CDR3 is CASSPGLTDTQYF. DNA of the CDR3: TGTGCCAGCAGCCCCGGACTAACAGATACGCAGTATTTT.

The rearrangement links TRBV12-3 or TRBV12-4 to TRBJ2-2, with 8 bases identical to TRBD2. The CDR3 is 13 residues long. Trimming at V came to 6 bases and at J to 7 bases, leaving 4 bases not matched to a gene. CDR3 protein: CASRGLVSGELFF. Written as DNA, the CDR3 is TGTGCCAGCAGGGGACTAGTGAGCGGGGAGCTGTTTTTT.

This sequence joins TRBV11-2 and TRBJ2-7, with D perhaps TRBD2 (5 bases). This CDR3 spans 14 amino acids. V lost 0 bases and J lost 5, with 11 bases in between. The germline V gene encodes CDR1 SGHAT and CDR2 FQNNGV. Here the CDR3 reads CASSLDGGLDEQYF. The CDR3 DNA is TGTGCCAGCAGCTTAGATGGAGGCCTGGACGAGCAGTACTTC.

This clone turned up a few times. The J gene is TRBJ2-7, the V gene TRBV7-9; 10 bases line up with TRBD1. Germline V gene sequence: CDR1 SEHNR, CDR2 FQNEAQ (reference sequence). This CDR3 is 15 amino acids long. Trimming cost V 6 bases and J 3 bases; bases outside gene matches: 8. The CDR3 sequence: CASSWQDRGYYEQYF. The DNA of the CDR3 is TGTGCCAGCAGTTGGCAGGACAGGGGGTACTACGAGCAGTACTTC.

The chain joins TRBV5-8 to TRBJ1-5, with D perhaps matching TRBD1 (6 bases). Trimming cost V 9 bases and J 7 bases, with 20 bases left between them. Germline CDR1 and CDR2: SGHTS and YDEGEE. This CDR3 contains 14 residues. The CDR3 spells CATSVGNRAQPQHF. CDR3 DNA: TGTGCCACCTCGGTGGGGAACAGGGCACAGCCCCAGCATTTT.